There are a few counts of the clone carrying this T cell receptor (beta chain). This sample is drawn from a study of blood T cell repertoires in COVID-19. Between the trimmed V and J ends, which lost 6 bases and 6 bases, there was a span of 11 bases. The CDR3 totals 13 residues. Profiling relied on immunoSEQ multiplex PCR, and the TCRdb table lists in-frame clones only, not all of them. The profile shows fewer than 130,000 clones, approximately 79% of them singletons. The clonotype was recovered from a man between 65 and 79 years old with active or convalescent COVID-19. Sequenced: peripheral blood. The chain uses TRBV12-3 or TRBV12-4 and TRBJ2-2; perhaps TRBD2 as D (5 bases). The CDR3 bases are TGTGCCAGCAGACCCGACGGGGCCGGGGAGCTGTTTTTT. This codes for CASRPDGAGELFF.